This TCR beta chain was sequenced during a study of blood T cell repertoires in COVID-19. As for the study in general: COVID-19 samples from acute and convalescent phases originated in the United States, Italy and Spain.

Losses at the gene ends were 0 bases for V and 5 bases for J; bases not matched to a gene: 8. The germline CDR1 and CDR2 sequences are LNHNV and YYDKDF (reference sequence). The CDR3 has 17 residues. Some clones are missing from TCRdb's copy, which holds only in-frame ones; the method was immunoSEQ multiplex PCR. The top ten clones hold roughly 6.3% of a sample with about 70,000 clones, roughly 73% of them seen once. The specimen sequenced was peripheral blood. The genes are TRBV15 and TRBJ2-2, with 8 positions matching TRBD1. This clonotype originated in an older woman with acute or convalescent COVID-19. For the CDR3, the DNA is TGTGCCACCAGCAGAGAGCCCCAGGGGGCGCGAACCGGGGAGCTGTTTTTT. Translated: CATSREPQGARTGELFF.